This entry lists 9 T cell receptor beta chains sequenced from one sample in a study of blood T cells in healthy people across ages. Then a second PCR, running roughly 7 to 12 cycles, was carried out with a sample-barcoded 5' primer and a J-beta primer mix. Using its own MiXCR run on the 5' RACE reads, TCRdb lists one record per CDR3 protein. The profile shows 500,000 to 550,000 distinct CDR3 sequences, 24% of them singletons. This same sample was also part of a study on T cells of mothers and their children.

Sequencing was carried out using blood. The receptors derive from a boy aged 5-17 years in good health.

The CDR3 region is CASGAGMEQFF. The CDR3 nucleotides are TGTGCTAGTGGAGCAGGGATGGAGCAGTTCTTC. The chain recombines TRBV12-5 with TRBJ2-1; D possibly corresponds to TRBD1 (5 bases). V lost 6 bases, J lost 10 bases, and 10 bases lay in between. In germline, CDR1 is LGHNT, CDR2 FRNRAP. This CDR3 spans 11 amino acids.

The chain employs TRBV12-3 or TRBV12-4 and TRBJ1-3; 7 bases are shared with TRBD1. The J segment lost 4 bases and the V segment lost 8 bases, leaving 5 bases of the junction unmatched. This CDR3 contains 13 residues. CDR3 DNA sequence: TGTGCCAGCGGGGGACAGAGCGGAAACACCATATATTTT. This translates into CASGGQSGNTIYF.

The chain recombines TRBV7-8 with TRBJ2-5, with 8 bases lining up with TRBD2. The length of the CDR3 is 16 residues. After removal of 1 base from V and 5 bases from J, the junction contained 9 bases not matched to a gene. From germline, CDR1 is SGHVS and CDR2 FQNEAQ. CDR3 bases: TGTGCCAGCAGCTTAGGGACCTTAGCGGGGAGGGAGACCCAGTACTTC. Protein product: CASSLGTLAGRETQYF.

This clonotype was recorded a few times. The chain uses TRBV6-2 or TRBV6-3 and TRBJ1-5; D is perhaps TRBD1 (5 bases). CDR1 is MNHEY and CDR2 is SVGEGT in the germline V gene. V was shortened by 4 bases and J by 1 base, with 11 bases between the two germline ends. CDR3 length equals 15 residues. CDR3 residues: CASSLLGQSNQPQHF. The CDR3, as DNA: TGTGCCAGCAGTTTACTCGGACAAAGCAATCAGCCCCAGCATTTT.

This clonotype was detected only a few times. The chain links TRBV5-1 to TRBJ2-1; TRBD2 is a possible D gene (6 bases). Trimming took 0 bases from V and 4 from J, leaving 20 bases between them. Germline V gene sequence: CDR1 SGHRS, CDR2 YFSETQ. This CDR3 spans 18 amino acids. CDR3 DNA: TGCGCCAGCAGCTTGGAGGGTTTCGGGAGCTTAGCGTACAATGAGCAGTTCTTC. This encodes CASSLEGFGSLAYNEQFF.

This clonotype was seen a few times. The gene calls are TRBV11-3 and TRBJ2-4, with D possibly being TRBD1 or TRBD2 (5 bases each). The CDR3 is 20 residues long. Germline V gives CDR1 SGHNT, CDR2 YENEEA. The germline V and J ends were trimmed by 2 bases and 0 bases, with 23 bases remaining between them. CDR3 region: CASSLTGIATGPGAKNIQYF. In DNA form, the CDR3 reads TGTGCCAGCAGCTTAACGGGGATAGCCACAGGACCTGGAGCCAAAAACATTCAGTACTTC.

The genes are TRBV6-2 or TRBV6-3 and TRBJ2-6, with a possible D match to TRBD1 (6 bases). Germline lookup yields CDR1 MNHEY and CDR2 SVGEGT. V was trimmed by 6 bases and J by 3 bases, leaving 18 bases between them. The CDR3 loop spans 17 amino acids. CDR3 region: CASSNTGHLFGANVLTF. DNA of the CDR3: TGTGCCAGCAGCAACACAGGGCATCTCTTTGGGGCCAACGTCCTGACTTTC.

The gene calls are TRBV18 and TRBJ2-3; a weak D match, TRBD2 (6 bases). This CDR3 has 16 residues. Trimming took off 5 bases at V and 6 bases at J, with 21 bases between the two ends. Germline CDR1 and CDR2: KGHSH and LQKENI. In DNA, the CDR3 is TGTGCCAGCTCAGGCGGGGCCGCGGTTTCGGCGGATACGCAGTATTTT. Its translation: CASSGGAAVSADTQYF.

The chain recombines TRBV27 with TRBJ2-7; TRBD1 matches 8 bases. Per germline, CDR1 MNHEY and CDR2 SMNVEV (reference sequence). With 1 base clipped from V and 7 bases from J, the junction kept 6 bases outside the gene matches. This CDR3 is built from 14 residues. CDR3 DNA sequence: TGTGCCAGCAGTTTATTGGGGACAGGTAGGGAGCAGTACTTC. Residues: CASSLLGTGREQYF.